This TCR beta chain comes out of a study of technical replicates of blood from a handful of donors. This table comes from immunoSEQ multiplex PCR, and its TCRdb copy is limited to in-frame clones, with some not included. The profile shows around 71,000 clones, roughly 90% of them singletons. CDR3 length: 16 amino acids. The germline V gene encodes CDR1 SGHNT and CDR2 YENEEA. Deletions cut 5 bases from V and 0 bases from J, with 16 bases between. The rearrangement joins TRBV11-3 to TRBJ1-1; no clear D. The TCR was taken from a human donor in good health. What was sequenced was T cells isolated from PBMCs. This chain's CDR3 is CASSPRLGSLNTEAFF. In DNA, the CDR3 is TGTGCCAGCAGCCCCCGATTGGGCAGCCTGAACACTGAAGCTTTCTTT.